The clone carrying this TCR beta chain was detected a few times. Its antigen is currently unknown. TCRdb called the 5' RACE reads again in MiXCR, with one record for every CDR3 protein. The sample consists of about 350,000 distinct CDR3 sequences, around 15% of them appearing once. The CDR3 runs 13 residues. Germline CDR1 MNHNY, CDR2 SVGAGI (reference sequence). Trimming left V 8 bases short and J 0 bases short, with 8 bases between. This record comes from a study of T-cell memory formation after mild COVID-19. Overall study context: Among the donors, TCR clusters were largely specific to each donor.

Study outcomes and limitations: Detection of some responders pre-infection suggested pre-existing cross-reactive memory T cells participated.

The TCR originated in a man aged 18 to 30 who had mild COVID-19 (a few samples of this study predate the infection). Cell type and time point are not known. The rearrangement links TRBV6-6 to TRBJ1-5; D is undetermined. Sequenced material: PBMCs or a T cell subset sorted from them (not recorded which). The CDR3 coding sequence is TGTGCCAGCGGACGGAATAGCAATCAGCCCCAGCATTTT. It is translated as CASGRNSNQPQHF.